This T cell receptor (beta chain) derives from a study of neurological immune-mediated disorders. TCRdb reanalysed the 5' RACE reads using MiXCR and keeps one entry per CDR3 protein. The profile covers 75,000 to 95,000 distinct CDR3 sequences, with under 20% appearing a single time and 15% taken by the ten largest. As to this clonotype: A much larger clone differs by one base, so this may be a read error.

The CDR3 consists of 14 residues. V lost 6 bases and J 2 bases, leaving 13 bases between the germline ends. CDR1 SNHLY and CDR2 FYNNEI come from the germline V gene. This chain uses TRBV2 with TRBJ2-5; D remains ambiguous. Input material: PBMCs. The sequence was collected from a woman aged 40 to 50 in good health. The CDR3 region is CASRRNSLQETQYF. The CDR3 coding sequence is TGTGCCAGCAGGAGGAACTCGCTGCAAGAGACCCAGTACTTC.